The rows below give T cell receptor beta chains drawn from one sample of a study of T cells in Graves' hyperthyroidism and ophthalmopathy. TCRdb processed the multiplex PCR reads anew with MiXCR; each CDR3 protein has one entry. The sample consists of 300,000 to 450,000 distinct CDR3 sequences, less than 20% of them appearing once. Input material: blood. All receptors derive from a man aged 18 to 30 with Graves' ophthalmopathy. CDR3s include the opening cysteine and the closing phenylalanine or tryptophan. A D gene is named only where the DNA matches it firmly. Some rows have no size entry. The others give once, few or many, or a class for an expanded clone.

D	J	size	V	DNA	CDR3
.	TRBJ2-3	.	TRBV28	TGTGCCAGCAGCCTCCTAGGCCCCCGGGTTGTAGCAGATACGCAGTATTTT	CASSLLGPRVVADTQYF
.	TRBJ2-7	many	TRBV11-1	TGTGCCAGCAGCTTGCGGGGCGACTCCTACGAGCAGTACTTC	CASSLRGDSYEQYF
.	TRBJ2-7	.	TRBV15	TGTGCCACCAGCAGCGGCGCGGCCTACGAGCAGTACTTC	CATSSGAAYEQYF
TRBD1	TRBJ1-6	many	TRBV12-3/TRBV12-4	TGTGCCAGCAGCCGGACAGGGCAAGGGTCACCCCTCCACTTT	CASSRTGQGSPLHF
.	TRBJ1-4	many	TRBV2	TGTGCCAGCAGTGTAGGATTGCGAGAAAAACTGTTTTTT	CASSVGLREKLFF
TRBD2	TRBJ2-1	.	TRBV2	TGTGCCAGCAGGAATGGACTAGCGGGGCACAATGAGCAGTTCTTC	CASRNGLAGHNEQFF
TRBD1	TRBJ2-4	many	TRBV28	TGTGCCAGCAACCCAGGACAGGGTTTGGACATTCAGTACTTC	CASNPGQGLDIQYF
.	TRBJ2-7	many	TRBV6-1	TGTGCCAGCAGTGGGGCAGGGAGGAACGAGCAGTACTTC	CASSGAGRNEQYF
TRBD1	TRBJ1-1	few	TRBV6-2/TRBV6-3	TGTGCCAGCAGTTTAGGACAGGGTTTGGAAGCTTTCTTT	CASSLGQGLEAFF
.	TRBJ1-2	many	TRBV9	TGTGCCAGCAGCGTAGCCGGGCACTATGGCTACACCTTC	CASSVAGHYGYTF
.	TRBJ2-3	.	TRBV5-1	TGCGCCAGCAGATGGACGACCAACACAGATACGCAGTATTTT	CASRWTTNTDTQYF
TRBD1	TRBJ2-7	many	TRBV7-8	TGTGCCAGCAGCTCCTCCTCAGGGGGAACGGGCGAGCAGTACTTC	CASSSSSGGTGEQYF
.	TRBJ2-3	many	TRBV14	TGTGCCAGCAGCCCGCCGGTGAGGACAACCACAGATACGCAGTATTTT	CASSPPVRTTTDTQYF
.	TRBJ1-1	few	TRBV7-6	TGTGCCAGCAGTTCTGACCAGGGGTTGAATACTGAAGCTTTCTTT	CASSSDQGLNTEAFF
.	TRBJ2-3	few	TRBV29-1	TGCAGCGTTGCAGGGACACTCACAGATACGCAGTATTTT	CSVAGTLTDTQYF
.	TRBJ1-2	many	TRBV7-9	TGTGCCAGCAGCTCAATAGCGGACTATGGCTACACCTTC	CASSSIADYGYTF
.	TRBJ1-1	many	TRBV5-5	TGTGCCAGCAGCCCTAGCGGTCCGGGGGGGATGAACACTGAAGCTTTCTTT	CASSPSGPGGMNTEAFF
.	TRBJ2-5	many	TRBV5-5	TGTGCCAGCAGCTTAGGTCGGGAAAACCAAGAGACCCAGTACTTC	CASSLGRENQETQYF
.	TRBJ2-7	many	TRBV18	TGTGCCAGCTCACCACCGTCTGGGGTCGAGCAGTACTTC	CASSPPSGVEQYF
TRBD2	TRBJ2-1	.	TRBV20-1	TGCAGTGCTAGTGACGCGGGAGGTGAGCAGTTCTTC	CSASDAGGEQFF
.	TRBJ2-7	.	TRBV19	TGTGCCAGTACTCCCGGGCACCGGGCCTACGAGCAGTACTTC	CASTPGHRAYEQYF
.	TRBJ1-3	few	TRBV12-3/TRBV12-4	TGTGCCAGCAGAGGACAGTCTGGAAACACCATATATTTT	CASRGQSGNTIYF
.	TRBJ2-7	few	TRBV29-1	TGCAGCGGCGGGCAGGGTTCCTACGAGCAGTACTTC	CSGGQGSYEQYF
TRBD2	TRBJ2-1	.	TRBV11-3	TGTGCCAGCAGCTTTTCCGGGACTAGCGGGAATGAGCAGTTCTTC	CASSFSGTSGNEQFF
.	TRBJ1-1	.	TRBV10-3	TGTGCCATCAGTGAGTCAAGTGGGACTGAAGCTTTCTTT	CAISESSGTEAFF
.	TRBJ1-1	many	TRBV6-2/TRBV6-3	TGTGCCAGCGATCAGGGGACCCCTGAAGCTTTCTTT	CASDQGTPEAFF
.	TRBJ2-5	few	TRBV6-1	TGTGCCAGCAGCCATAATACCGGGGAGACCCAGTACTTC	CASSHNTGETQYF
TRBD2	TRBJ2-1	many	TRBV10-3	TGTGCCATCAGTGAGCTTTTAAGCGGGGGGGCCTACAATGAGCAGTTCTTC	CAISELLSGGAYNEQFF
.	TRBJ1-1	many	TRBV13	TGTGCCAGCAGCTTGGGGACACCGAACACTGAAGCTTTCTTT	CASSLGTPNTEAFF
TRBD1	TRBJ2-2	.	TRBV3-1	TGTGCCAGCAGCCTATCCTTCCAGGGGGCTGGGAACACCGGGGAGCTGTTTTTT	CASSLSFQGAGNTGELFF
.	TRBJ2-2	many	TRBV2	TGTGCCAGCAGGGCAGGCTCGAACACCGGGGAGCTGTTTTTT	CASRAGSNTGELFF
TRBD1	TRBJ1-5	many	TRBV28	TGTGCCAGCAGTCCGAGGGACAGGGTATTGCAGCCCCAGCATTTT	CASSPRDRVLQPQHF
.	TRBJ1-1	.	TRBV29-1	TGCAGCGTTGCCCACACTGAAGCTTTCTTT	CSVAHTEAFF
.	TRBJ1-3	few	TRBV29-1	TGCAGCGTTGAGGCTCCGGGGGCGAGAGGAAACACCATATATTTT	CSVEAPGARGNTIYF
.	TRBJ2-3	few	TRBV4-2	TGTGCCAGCAGCCAAGAACAGGGCAGAGTCACAGATACGCAGTATTTT	CASSQEQGRVTDTQYF
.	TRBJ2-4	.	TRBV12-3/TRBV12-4	TGTGCCAGCACCCGCCCGACAGAAAAAAACATTCAGTACTTC	CASTRPTEKNIQYF
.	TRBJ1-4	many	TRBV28	TGTGCCAGCAGTTTTTGGGGGTGGCAAGCACCGGGGGCTAATGAAAAACTGTTTTTT	CASSFWGWQAPGANEKLFF
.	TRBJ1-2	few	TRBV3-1	TGTGCCAGCAGCTTAGAGAACTGTGGCTACACCTTC	CASSLENCGYTF
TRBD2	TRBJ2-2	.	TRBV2	TGTGCCAGCAGTAACGCTAGCGGATTGATTTGGAACACCGGGGAGCTGTTTTTT	CASSNASGLIWNTGELFF
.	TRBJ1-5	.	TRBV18	TGTGCCAGCTCACCACAGGACAGTATTAGCAATCAGCCCCAGCATTTT	CASSPQDSISNQPQHF
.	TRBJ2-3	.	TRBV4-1	TGCGCCAGCAGCCACCCAGCAGATACGCAGTATTTT	CASSHPADTQYF
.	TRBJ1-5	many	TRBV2	TGTGCCAGCAGCGCCCAAAGGATGAGCAATCAGCCCCAGCATTTT	CASSAQRMSNQPQHF